What follows are 13 T cell receptor beta chains derived from one specimen sequenced in a study of monozygotic twins with inflammatory bowel disease. Each CDR3 protein gets one entry in TCRdb, which reprocessed the 5' RACE reads and gives no DNA. The data show 150,000 to 200,000 distinct CDR3 sequences, and the top ten clones hold over 2.5%. Sequencing was done on a sample of blood. Every receptor here comes from a human donor with ulcerative colitis or Crohn's disease, or a healthy co-twin of an affected twin (not recorded which).

The rearrangement joins TRBV7-9 to TRBJ2-7. The CDR3 contains 13 residues. Germline values: CDR1 SEHNR, CDR2 FQNEAQ (reference sequence). The CDR3 spells CASSLGRVYEQYF.

The gene calls are TRBV19 and TRBJ2-1. The length of the CDR3 is 15 residues. The germline V gene has CDR1 LNHDA and CDR2 SQIVND (reference sequence). The CDR3 sequence is CASSSMGGPHNEQFF.

This rearrangement joins TRBV6-2 or TRBV6-3 to TRBJ2-7; without DNA, the TCRdb call of TRBD2 cannot be checked. Germline CDR1 reads MNHEY; CDR2 reads SVGEGT. The CDR3 runs to 16 residues. This CDR3 is CASSYRLAGETHEQYF.

The chain is built from TRBV11-2 and TRBJ2-1; the TRBD2 assignment by TCRdb is unverifiable without DNA. Germline assignment: CDR1 SGHAT and CDR2 FQNNGV. CDR3 length: 13 residues. This chain's CDR3 is CASSPGGGFEQFF.

The gene calls are TRBV4-1 and TRBJ2-5; the D call of TRBD1 rests on TCRdb alone, since no DNA is present to check it. There are 14 residues in the CDR3. Germline V lookup: CDR1 MGHRA, CDR2 YSYEKL. CDR3 residues: CASSQAGGRETQYF.

The CDR3 sequence is CASTITSGRDEQFF. The V call is TRBV12-3 or TRBV12-4, the J call TRBJ2-1; TCRdb gives TRBD2 as the D gene, but with no DNA this cannot be confirmed. The CDR3 length is 14 residues.

The rearrangement uses TRBV6-5 and TRBJ2-7; absent DNA, TCRdb's TRBD2 call cannot be checked. Germline V gene lookup returns CDR1 MNHEY and CDR2 SVGAGI. CDR3 size: 15 residues. The CDR3 sequence: CASSYSVASGYEQYF.

This chain connects TRBV12-3 or TRBV12-4 to TRBJ1-5; lacking DNA, the TRBD1 call made by TCRdb goes unchecked. The length of the CDR3 is 15 residues. CDR3 sequence reads: CASSFFQGSYQPQHF.

This chain connects TRBV20-1 to TRBJ1-5. This CDR3 spans 16 amino acids. Germline CDR1 and CDR2: DFQATT and SNEGSKA (reference sequence). CDR3: CSALAESDYSNQPQHF.

The chain combines TRBV28 with TRBJ1-2; with no DNA, the TCRdb D assignment of TRBD1 cannot be verified. This CDR3 region has 13 residues. Per germline, CDR1 MDHEN and CDR2 SYDVKM. The CDR3 loop reads CASRSPVNYGYTF.

The genes are TRBV5-1 and TRBJ1-1; TCRdb proposes TRBD1, but this gene call is untestable without DNA. The CDR3 spans 14 residues. Looked up from germline, CDR1 is SGHRS and CDR2 is YFSETQ. The CDR3 loop reads CASSEGQGGTEAFF. Complete variable domain (other parts from reference TRBV5-1 and TRBJ1-1): KAGVTQTPRYLIKTRGQQVTLSCSPISGHRSVSWYQQTPGQGLQFLFEYFSETQRNKGNFPGRFSGRQFSNSRSEMNVSTLELGDSALYLCASSEGQGGTEAFFGQGTRLTVV.

The chain couples TRBV20-1 to TRBJ2-7; without DNA, the TCRdb call of TRBD2 cannot be checked. Germline V lookup: CDR1 DFQATT, CDR2 SNEGSKA (reference sequence). CDR3 size: 16 residues. The chain's CDR3 is CSAAAEGLKGSYEQYF.

The chain uses TRBV28 and TRBJ2-3; without DNA, the TCRdb call of TRBD2 cannot be checked. There are 14 residues in the CDR3. Per germline, CDR1 MDHEN and CDR2 SYDVKM. The CDR3 is CASSFPGLSDTQYF.